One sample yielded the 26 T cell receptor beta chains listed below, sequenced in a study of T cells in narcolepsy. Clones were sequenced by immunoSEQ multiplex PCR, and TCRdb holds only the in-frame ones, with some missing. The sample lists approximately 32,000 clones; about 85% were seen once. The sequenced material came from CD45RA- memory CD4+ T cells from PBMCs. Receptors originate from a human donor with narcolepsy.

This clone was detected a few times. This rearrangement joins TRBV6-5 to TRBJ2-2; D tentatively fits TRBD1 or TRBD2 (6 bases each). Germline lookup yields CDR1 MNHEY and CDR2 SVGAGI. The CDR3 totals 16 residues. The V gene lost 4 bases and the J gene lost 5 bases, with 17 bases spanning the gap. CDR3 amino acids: CASSWIGGRRTGELFF. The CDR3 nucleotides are TGTGCCAGCAGTTGGATAGGGGGGCGACGAACCGGGGAGCTGTTTTTT.

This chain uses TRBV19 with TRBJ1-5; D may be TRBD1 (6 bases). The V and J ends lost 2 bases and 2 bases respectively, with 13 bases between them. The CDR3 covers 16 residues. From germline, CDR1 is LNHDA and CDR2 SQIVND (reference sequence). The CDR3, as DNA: TGTGCCAGTAGTATAACACAGGGTCAACGCAATCAGCCCCAGCATTTT. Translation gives CASSITQGQRNQPQHF.

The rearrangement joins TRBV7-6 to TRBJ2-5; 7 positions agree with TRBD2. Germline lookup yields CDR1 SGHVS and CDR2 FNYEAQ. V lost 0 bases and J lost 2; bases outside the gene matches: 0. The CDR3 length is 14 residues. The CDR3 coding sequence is TGTGCCAGCAGCTTAGCGGGAGGGCAAGAGACCCAGTACTTC. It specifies CASSLAGGQETQYF.

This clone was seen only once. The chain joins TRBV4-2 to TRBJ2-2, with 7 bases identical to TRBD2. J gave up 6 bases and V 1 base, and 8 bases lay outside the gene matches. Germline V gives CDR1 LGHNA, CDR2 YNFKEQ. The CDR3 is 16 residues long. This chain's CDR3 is CASSQAFGGSSGELFF. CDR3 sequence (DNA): TGTGCCAGCAGCCAAGCGTTTGGCGGGAGTTCCGGGGAGCTGTTTTTT.

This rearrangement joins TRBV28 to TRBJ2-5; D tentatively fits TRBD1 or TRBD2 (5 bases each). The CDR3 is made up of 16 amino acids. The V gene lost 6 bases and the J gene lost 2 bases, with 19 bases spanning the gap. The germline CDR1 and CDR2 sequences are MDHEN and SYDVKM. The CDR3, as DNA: TGTGCCAGCAGGGGAGAGGGGCAGCTCATACAAGAGACCCAGTACTTC. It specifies CASRGEGQLIQETQYF.

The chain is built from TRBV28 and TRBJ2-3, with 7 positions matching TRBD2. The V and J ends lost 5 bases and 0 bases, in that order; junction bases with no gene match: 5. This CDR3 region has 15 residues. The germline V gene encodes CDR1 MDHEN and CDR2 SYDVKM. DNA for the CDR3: TGTGCCAGCAGTCCCTTGGGGGGGAGCACAGATACGCAGTATTTT. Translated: CASSPLGGSTDTQYF.

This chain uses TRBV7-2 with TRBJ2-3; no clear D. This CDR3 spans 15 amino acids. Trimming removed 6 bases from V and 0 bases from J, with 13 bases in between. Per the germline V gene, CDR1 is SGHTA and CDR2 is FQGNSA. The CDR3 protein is CASRMTPTSTDTQYF. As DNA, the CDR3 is TGTGCCAGCAGGATGACGCCTACTAGCACAGATACGCAGTATTTT.

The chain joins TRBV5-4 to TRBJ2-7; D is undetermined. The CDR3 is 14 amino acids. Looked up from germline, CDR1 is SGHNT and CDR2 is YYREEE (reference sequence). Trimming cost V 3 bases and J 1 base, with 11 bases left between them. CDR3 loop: CASSSKTPSYEQYF. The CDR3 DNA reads TGTGCCAGCAGCTCTAAGACCCCTTCCTACGAGCAGTACTTC.

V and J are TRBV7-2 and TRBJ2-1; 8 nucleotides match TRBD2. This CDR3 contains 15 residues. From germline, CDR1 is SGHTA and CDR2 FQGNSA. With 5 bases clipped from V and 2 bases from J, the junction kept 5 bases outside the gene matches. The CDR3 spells CASSPTSGAYNEQFF. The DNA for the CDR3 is TGTGCCAGCAGCCCCACTAGCGGTGCCTACAATGAGCAGTTCTTC.

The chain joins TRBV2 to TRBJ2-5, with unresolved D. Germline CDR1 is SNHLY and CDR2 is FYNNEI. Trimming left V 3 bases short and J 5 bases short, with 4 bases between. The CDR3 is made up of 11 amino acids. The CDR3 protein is CASSEEETQYF. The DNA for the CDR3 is TGTGCCAGCAGTGAGGAGGAGACCCAGTACTTC. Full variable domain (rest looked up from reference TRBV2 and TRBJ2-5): EPEVTQTPSHQVTQMGQEVILRCVPISNHLYFYWYRQILGQKVEFLVSFYNNEISEKSEIFDDQFSVERPDGSNFTLKIRSTKLEDSAMYFCASSEEETQYFGPGTRLLVL.

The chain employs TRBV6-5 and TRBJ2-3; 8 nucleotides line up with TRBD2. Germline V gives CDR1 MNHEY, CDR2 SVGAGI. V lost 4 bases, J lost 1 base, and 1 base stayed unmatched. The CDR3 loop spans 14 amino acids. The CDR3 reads CASSSRGGTDTQYF. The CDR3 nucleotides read TGTGCCAGCAGTTCGCGGGGGGGCACAGATACGCAGTATTTT.

DNA of the CDR3: TGCGCCAGCAGCTTGGAAGCGGCAGTATTAGAGACCCAGTACTTC. Translating it yields CASSLEAAVLETQYF. The rearrangement uses TRBV5-1 and TRBJ2-5, with TRBD2 as a possible D gene (5 bases). Germline V gene sequence: CDR1 SGHRS, CDR2 YFSETQ. The CDR3 covers 15 residues. With 0 bases removed from V and 4 bases from J, the gap between germline ends came to 13 bases.

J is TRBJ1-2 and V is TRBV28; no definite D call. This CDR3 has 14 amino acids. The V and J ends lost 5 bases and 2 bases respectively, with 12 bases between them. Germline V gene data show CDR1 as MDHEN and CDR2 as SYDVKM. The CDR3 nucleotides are TGTGCCAGCAGTCCACCGGGGAACAACTATGGCTACACCTTC. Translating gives CASSPPGNNYGYTF.

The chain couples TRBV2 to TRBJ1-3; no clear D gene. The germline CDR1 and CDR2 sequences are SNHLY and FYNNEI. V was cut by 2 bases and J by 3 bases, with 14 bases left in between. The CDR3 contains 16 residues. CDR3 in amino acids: CASSEWHIGFGNTIYF. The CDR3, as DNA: TGTGCCAGCAGTGAATGGCATATCGGCTTTGGAAACACCATATATTTT.

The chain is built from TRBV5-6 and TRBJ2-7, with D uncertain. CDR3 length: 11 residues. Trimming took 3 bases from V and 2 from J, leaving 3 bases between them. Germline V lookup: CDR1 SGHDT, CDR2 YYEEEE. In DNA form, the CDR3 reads TGTGCCAGCAGCTCGGCCTACGAGCAGTACTTC. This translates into CASSSAYEQYF.

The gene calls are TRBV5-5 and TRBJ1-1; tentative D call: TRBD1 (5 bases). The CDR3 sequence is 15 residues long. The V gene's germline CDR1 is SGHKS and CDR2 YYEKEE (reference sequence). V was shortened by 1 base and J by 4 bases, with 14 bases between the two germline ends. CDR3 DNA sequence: TGTGCCAGCAGCTTGCTAGGACAAGCCACCACTGAAGCTTTCTTT. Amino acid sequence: CASSLLGQATTEAFF.

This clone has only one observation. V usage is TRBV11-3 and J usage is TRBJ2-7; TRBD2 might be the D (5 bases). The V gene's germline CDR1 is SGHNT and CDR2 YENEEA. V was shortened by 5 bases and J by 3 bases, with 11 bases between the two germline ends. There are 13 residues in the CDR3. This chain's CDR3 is CASSPGGIYEQYF. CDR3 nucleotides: TGTGCCAGCAGCCCTGGAGGCATCTACGAGCAGTACTTC.

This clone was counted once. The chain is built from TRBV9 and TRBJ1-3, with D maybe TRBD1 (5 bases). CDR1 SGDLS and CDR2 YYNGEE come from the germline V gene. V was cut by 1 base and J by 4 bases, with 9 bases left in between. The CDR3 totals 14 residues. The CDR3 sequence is CASSVQGGGNTIYF. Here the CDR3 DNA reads TGTGCCAGCAGCGTACAGGGAGGGGGAAACACCATATATTTT.

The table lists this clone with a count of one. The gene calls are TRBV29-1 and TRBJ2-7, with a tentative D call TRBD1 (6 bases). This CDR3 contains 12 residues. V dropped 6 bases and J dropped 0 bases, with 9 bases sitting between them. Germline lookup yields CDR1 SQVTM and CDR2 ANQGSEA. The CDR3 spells CSVRDNSYEQYF. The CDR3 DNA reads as TGCAGCGTCCGGGACAACTCCTACGAGCAGTACTTC.

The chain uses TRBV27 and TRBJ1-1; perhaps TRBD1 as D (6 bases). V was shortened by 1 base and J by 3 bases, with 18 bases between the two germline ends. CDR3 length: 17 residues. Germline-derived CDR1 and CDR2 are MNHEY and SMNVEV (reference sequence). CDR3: CASSLYPEQGQDTEAFF. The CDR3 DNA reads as TGTGCCAGCAGTTTATACCCCGAACAGGGTCAAGACACTGAAGCTTTCTTT.

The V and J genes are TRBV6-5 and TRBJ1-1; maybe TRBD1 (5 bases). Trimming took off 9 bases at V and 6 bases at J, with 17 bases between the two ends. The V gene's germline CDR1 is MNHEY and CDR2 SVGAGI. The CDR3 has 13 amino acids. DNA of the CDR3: TGTGCCAGTACCCTAGGGGATAGGGCTGAAGCTTTCTTT. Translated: CASTLGDRAEAFF.

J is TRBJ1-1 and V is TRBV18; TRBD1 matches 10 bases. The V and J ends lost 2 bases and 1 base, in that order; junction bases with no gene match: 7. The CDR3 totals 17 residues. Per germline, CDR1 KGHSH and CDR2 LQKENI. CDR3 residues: CASSPGLTGGRNTEAFF. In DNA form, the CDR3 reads TGTGCCAGCTCACCAGGACTGACAGGGGGCCGGAACACTGAAGCTTTCTTT.

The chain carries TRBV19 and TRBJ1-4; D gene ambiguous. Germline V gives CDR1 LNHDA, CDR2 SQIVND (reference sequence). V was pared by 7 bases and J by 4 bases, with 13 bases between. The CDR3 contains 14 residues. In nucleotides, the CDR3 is TGTGCCAGTACCAGACTAAGCGGTAATGAAAAACTGTTTTTT. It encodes CASTRLSGNEKLFF.

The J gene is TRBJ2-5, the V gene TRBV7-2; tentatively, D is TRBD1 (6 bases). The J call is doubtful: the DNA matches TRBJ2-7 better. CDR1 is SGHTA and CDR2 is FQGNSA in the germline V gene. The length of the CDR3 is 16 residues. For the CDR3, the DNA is TGTGCCAGCAGCTTAGCAGACAGGCCGTCTTTCTACGAGCAGTACTTC. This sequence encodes CASSLADRPSFYEQYF.

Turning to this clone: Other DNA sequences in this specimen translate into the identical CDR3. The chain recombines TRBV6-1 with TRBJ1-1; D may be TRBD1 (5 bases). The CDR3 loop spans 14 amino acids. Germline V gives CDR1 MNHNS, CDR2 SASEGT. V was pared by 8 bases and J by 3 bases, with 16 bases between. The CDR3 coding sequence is TGTGCCAGCCGGGGTTGGGGCTTACACACTGAAGCTTTCTTT. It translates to CASRGWGLHTEAFF.

In DNA, the CDR3 is TGTGCCAGCAGCTCAGCGGGGGGGCTGGGAGAGCAGTTCTTC. It encodes CASSSAGGLGEQFF. V and J are TRBV7-2 and TRBJ2-1, with 10 bases identical to TRBD2. V lost 4 bases, J lost 10 bases, and 7 bases stayed unmatched. Looked up from germline, CDR1 is SGHTA and CDR2 is FQGNSA. This CDR3 is built from 14 residues.